This T cell receptor beta chain stems from a study of graft-versus-host responses after intestinal transplantation (dated by TCRdb to about 2021). With regard to the full study: The transplants that recipients got were multivisceral, liver-intestinal, or isolated intestinal. Every recipient was given anti-thymocyte globulin induction, then maintenance tacrolimus and steroids for roughly 3 years. Graft-versus-host and host-versus-graft alloreactive T cell clones were tracked in the graft, circulation and bone marrow after intestinal transplantation using bulk TCR-beta CDR3 sequencing. Alloreactive clones were identified by sequencing pre-transplant mixed lymphocyte reaction products and comparing these products with unstimulated pre-transplant donor and recipient T cells. The cohort enrolled 24 intestinal transplant recipients, one of whom was a retransplant, and a few patients without pretransplant specimens were excluded. A peak of at least 4% donor T cells among recipient peripheral blood mononuclear cells was the definition used for donor T cell macrochimerism. Rather than being sequenced by the commercial service, samples from a few later patients were sequenced in-house on an Illumina MiSeq and processed with MiXCR.

The paper as a whole reports these results and caveats: GvH clones were detected in recipient bone marrow, and some appeared earlier in ileal mucosa or blood, consistent with an intestinal mucosal origin. The relatively low number and heterogeneity of intestinal transplant patients limited the conclusions. High GvH to HvG T cell clonal ratios were observed in the allografts of patients with donor T cell macrochimerism. Early after transplant, declines in HvG clones were associated with peak levels of circulating GvH clones.

Worth noting for this clone: Its antigen is currently not known. The input lacks base qualities; no much larger clone sits a single base away.

This sample's time point label indicates: cells obtained before transplantation from donor or recipient. CD3+CD4+ and CD3+CD8+ populations were FACS-sorted from unstimulated pre-transplant donor and recipient cells taken from spleen or lymph nodes. CDR1 and CDR2, per the germline V gene, are MGHRA and YSYEKL. Unmatched junction bases come to 4, with V trimmed by 0 bases and J by 6 bases. From the cysteine up to the phenylalanine, the CDR3 has a length of 15 residues. The retained sequence is limited to the CDR3, 45 bases, with the frame set at the first base. Library prep was done by the immunoSEQ multiplex PCR assay. In most patients, genomic DNA was isolated using the Qiagen DNeasy Blood and Tissue Kit and sent frozen to Adaptive Biotechnologies for TCR sequencing. For most patients, high-throughput TCR-beta CDR3 sequencing of genomic DNA was performed by Adaptive Biotechnologies. The paper's data handling went like this. TCR sequencing data for some 17 patients were retrieved from Adaptive's ImmunoSEQ software; three other patients were processed with MiXCR and VDJtools. To correct CD4 versus CD8 sorting errors, sequences present in both subsets at a frequency ratio below 5:1 were removed. Because the origin of CDR3 nucleotide sequences shared between donor and recipient could not be assigned, those sequences were removed. At least 2-fold expansion over unstimulated cells and a minimum CFSE-low frequency of 0.002% (template counts) or 0.001% (read counts) were required for clones to be classified as alloreactive. Clones detected in sequenced pre-transplant spleen, lymph node, or MLR CFSE-low populations of the donor or recipient were defined as mappable. Cumulative frequency of alloreactive clones was calculated as a percentage of all sequences weighted by copy number. TCRdb holds this immuneACCESS table with in-frame rearrangements only. Some clones are missing; in checked studies, unresolved V genes explain under half, and the rest has no known cause. For V, J and clone size, that table is used; D and trimming come from the DNA. The sample data list about 81,000 clones, and approximately 90% of these were observed just once. Jointly, the top ten make up approximately 0.3% of the sample.

This receptor was taken from a human donor who was the organ donor for an intestinal transplant. The sequence is built from TRBV4-1 and TRBJ2-2; 7 central bases correspond to TRBD2. The sequenced sample was unstimulated CD4+ T cells sorted from spleen or lymph node cells, obtained before transplant. The CDR3 loop reads CASSQEGRAPGELFF. The DNA reads as follows: TGCGCCAGCAGCCAAGAGGGGAGGGCCCCCGGGGAGCTGTTTTTT.